This T cell receptor (beta chain) was recorded in a study of blood T cell repertoires in COVID-19. Study summary: From the United States, Italy and Spain came samples of acute and convalescent COVID-19. From T cells, B-cell-depleted T cells, or PBMCs came the material, which was cDNA or gDNA.

Authors' methods: Amplified reference gene primers provided the basis for estimating nucleated cell counts. Assay used: immunoSEQ multiplex PCR; TCRdb lists only in-frame clones, some missing. That table furnishes V, J and clone size, whereas the DNA furnished D and trimming. The sample carries about 260,000 clones, around nine tenths recorded once. This CDR3 is built from 16 residues. With V trimmed by 3 bases and J by 6 bases, 11 bases remained unmatched. Germline V gene sequence: CDR1 MNHEY, CDR2 SVGEGT. The V and J genes are TRBV6-2 or TRBV6-3 and TRBJ1-5, with TRBD1 matching 7 bases. The sample consisted of peripheral blood. This TCR derives from a man aged 35-49 years who had recovered from COVID-19. DNA for the CDR3: TGTGCCAGCAGTTATGAGTTAGGGGGCGGCGGTCAGCCCCAGCATTTT. This encodes CASSYELGGGGQPQHF.